This entry features one T cell receptor beta chain sequence. This clonotype showed up many times. It lacks a known antigen. No base quality information exists; no much larger clone differs at one position. This sample was taken from a study of regulatory T cells in long-lasting Graves disease (dated by TCRdb to about 2021). With respect to the entire study: In the newly diagnosed Graves' disease group, patients had been taking antithyroid drugs for less than 3 months. Peripheral blood TCR sequencing and RNA sequencing compared persistent Graves' disease patients with newly diagnosed Graves' disease patients. The study was registered as a clinical trial and conducted in China. A total of 35 or so samples underwent TCR sequencing: about 13 from persistent and roughly 20 from newly diagnosed Graves' disease patients.

The sample's time point label, in plain terms: newly diagnosed GD, antithyroid drugs for less than 3 months. For both TCR sequencing and RNA sequencing, RNA was extracted from PBMCs in TRIzol. Graves' disease was diagnosed according to American Thyroid Association guidelines. The patients came from an endocrinology department in Xi'an, China. From each patient, around 8.3 milliliters of peripheral blood was collected into an EDTA anticoagulant tube. Ficoll Paque Plus density gradient separation was used to isolate PBMCs, and no additional T cell sorting was done. An Agilent 2100 Bioanalyzer and agarose gel were used to check RNA quality, and a NanoDrop 2000 was used to measure RNA concentration. Relative to germline, V is missing 8 bases and J is missing 3 bases, with 0 bases of the junction outside any gene match. There are 13 amino acids in the CDR3, from cysteine to phenylalanine inclusive. CDR3 DNA only is kept here, 39 bases in frame from base 1.

Libraries were made using multiplex PCR. The listed sequencing device is Illumina HiSeq 4000. TCR beta libraries were built with iRepertoire HTBI primers and Arm-PCR amplification of CDR3 regions. Before sequencing, the PCR products went through gel purification. In the paper's pipeline: Across samples, 55 to 80 TRBV and 15 or so TRBJ segments were identified and used for gene usage analysis of CDR3 amino acid clonotypes. COPE and FqMerger were used to merge filtered high-quality paired reads into contigs. BLAST was used to align contigs to IMGT TRBV, TRBD and TRBJ reference genes, with CDR3 defined following IMGT. Clonotypes above 0.1% frequency were classified as highly expanded clones. Shannon entropy served as the measure of repertoire diversity, while the Gini coefficient captured V-J evenness. Clonotypes shared by more than one individual were considered public. TCRdb cleaned the public reads at Q25 with fastp, built clones with MiXCR and kept in-frame beta chains. One record per CDR3 amino acid sequence lists the most common genes and DNA. TCRdb's processing, not the authors', yielded these V and J calls. This sample has 580,000 or so distinct CDR3 sequences in its table, and about 16% of those were observed once. More than 10% of the sample is in the top ten clones.

Overall study outcomes, separate from this receptor: Persistent disease showed preferential use of TRBV28, TRBJ1-2 and TRBJ2-5, whereas newly diagnosed disease favored TRBV20-1 and TRBJ2-1. More public clonotypes were shared among persistent patients (under 3,000) than among newly diagnosed patients (966). Sequencing and analysis were restricted to the TCR beta chain. Only peripheral blood was studied, because thyroid tissue, the primary lesion, was inaccessible. The small sample size was acknowledged by the authors as a limitation that may reduce accuracy. Lower TCR Shannon entropy and fewer highly expanded clones were observed in persistent Graves' disease patients than in newly diagnosed patients, which suggested clonal expansion.

The sample was also linked to a second study, of T cells in Graves' hyperthyroidism and ophthalmopathy. That second publication adds: Stable Graves' hyperthyroidism was defined as no progression to ophthalmopathy during 18 months of follow-up. The hyperthyroidism patients were between 18 and 65 years old and newly diagnosed, with a disease duration of less than 2 months. Any patient with an uncontrolled infection, another autoimmune disease, pregnancy or lactation was excluded. Diagnoses were based on clinical symptoms, serum thyroxine and TRAb, thyroid ultrasound and orbital computed tomography. The TCR CDR3 was subjected to a first round of RT-PCR using the HTBI primer set and the Qiagen OneStep RT-PCR kit. Most expanded thyroid clonotypes (frequency above 0.001) were also detected in blood, a finding suggesting that blood repertoires may reflect thyroid immune responses. Ophthalmopathy was separated from stable hyperthyroidism by a 13 V-J signature model, with approximately 89% sensitivity and just over 81% specificity obtained in cross-validation and 80%/75% obtained in testing. In validation, the model predicted progression to ophthalmopathy a median of roughly 6.5 months before onset, with approximately 68% sensitivity and roughly 72% specificity. To identify TCR V-J signatures that set the groups apart, the researchers used a discovery cohort of 100 patients, made up of 43 with Graves' ophthalmopathy and about 59 with stable Graves' hyperthyroidism. An independent validation cohort of fewer than 20 hyperthyroidism patients and approximately 17 patients who later progressed to ophthalmopathy tested prospective prediction of ophthalmopathy. The roughly 100 discovery patients were randomly divided into training and test sets at a 7:3 ratio. The study also compared thyroid tissue and blood T-cell repertoires from several Graves' hyperthyroidism patients. Once sampling was done, hyperthyroidism patients were given methimazole at a starting dose of 30 mg daily, whereas ophthalmopathy patients were given high-dose intravenous methylprednisolone. Libraries were constructed in a second round of multiplex PCR, after which size selection and purification were carried out. Sequencing of the libraries was done on an Illumina HiSeq2000 using paired-end 100 bp reads. Raw data were processed with SOAPnuke, discarding reads with adapters, uncalled bases, mean Phred below 15, or no exact constant-primer or identifier match. COPE v1.2.5 was used to merge the high-quality paired reads, and each unique nucleotide sequence was defined as a clonotype. MiTCR v1.1 was used to align the clonotypes against IMGT TRBV, TRBD and TRBJ reference segments. The analysis included only V-J combinations with a frequency above 0.0001, which together covered around 99% of the repertoires. The TCS score was defined as the ratio of F50 (clonal expansion) to E x V (chaos), calculated using BLOSUM62-based TCRdist between CDR3 peptides within each V-J. Welch's t-statistics and random forest reduced just over 500 V-J features to 13, which were used in a naive Bayes classifier (R e1071). No statistical method was used to set the sample size in advance, and investigators knew the group allocation. TCR Vbeta CDR3 sequencing of around 130 peripheral blood samples (about 45 ophthalmopathy, 75 hyperthyroidism and some 17 progressor patients) is reported in the paper.

This sequence originates from a man aged 18 to 29 with Graves disease. Donor details come from another sample of the same person, matched by shared clones. This material consisted of peripheral blood mononuclear cells (PBMCs), taken at new diagnosis, from a patient treated with antithyroid drugs. The rearranged chain carries TRBV12-3 or TRBV12-4 and TRBJ2-1, and TRBD1 matches 11 of the central bases. The bases read TGTGCCAGCGGGACAGGGGGCTACAATGAGCAGTTCTTC. Translated, this is CASGTGGYNEQFF.